This TCR beta chain was identified during a study of post-analysis software for immune sequencing data. About the research overall: Progressive-relapsing, secondary progressive and relapsing-remitting multiple sclerosis were among the disease courses included.

General study findings and limits: The normalized Chao1 diversity of multiple sclerosis patients was significantly lower than that of controls. Patients carried roughly five TRBV segments more frequently than controls did, and TRBV5-6, TRBV5-1 and TRBV20-1 were among them.

Unique molecular identifiers tagged the TCR beta cDNA libraries. The T cell input of about 1 to 10 million gave around 540,000 cDNA molecules. MiXCR, run by TCRdb on the PCR reads, gives a single entry per CDR3 protein. The top ten clones hold approximately 4.4% of a sample with fewer than 900,000 distinct CDR3 sequences, approximately 44% of them seen once. CDR1 and CDR2 from the germline V gene are SGHAT and FQNNGV. V lost 0 bases and J lost 6, with 12 bases in between. CDR3 length equals 14 residues. This clonotype is a singleton in its sample. Its matching antigen is unknown. Sequenced: blood. This chain uses TRBV11-2 with TRBJ2-7; weak D call: TRBD2 (7 bases). This TCR was recovered from a girl aged 5-17 years with multiple sclerosis. CDR3 nucleotides: TGTGCCAGCAGCTTAGATGGGGAGGGGGTCGAGCAGTACTTC. Translating it yields CASSLDGEGVEQYF.